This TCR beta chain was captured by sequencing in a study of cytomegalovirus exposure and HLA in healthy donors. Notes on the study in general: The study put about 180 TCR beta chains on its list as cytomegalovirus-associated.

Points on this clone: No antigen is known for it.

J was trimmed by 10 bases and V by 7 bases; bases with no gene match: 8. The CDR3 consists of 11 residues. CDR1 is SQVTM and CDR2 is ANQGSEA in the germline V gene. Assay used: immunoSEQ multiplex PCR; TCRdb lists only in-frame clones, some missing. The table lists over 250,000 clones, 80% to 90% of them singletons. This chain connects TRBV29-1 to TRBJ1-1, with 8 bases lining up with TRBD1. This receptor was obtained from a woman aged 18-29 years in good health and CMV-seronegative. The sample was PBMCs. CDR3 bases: TGCAGCGCCGAAGGACAGGGCGGAGCTTTCTTT. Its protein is CSAEGQGGAFF. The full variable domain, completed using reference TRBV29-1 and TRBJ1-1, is SAVISQKPSRDICQRGTSLTIQCQVDSQVTMMFWYRQQPGQSLTLIATANQGSEATYESGFVIDKFPISRPNLTFSTLTVSNMSPEDSSIYLCSAEGQGGAFFGQGTRLTVV.